This T cell receptor beta chain derives from a study of identical twins. V lost 8 bases to trimming and J lost 4 bases, with 25 bases between them. CDR3 length equals 17 residues. Per germline, CDR1 MNHEY and CDR2 SMNVEV (reference sequence). Template switching supplied a universal primer site; unique molecular identifiers were carried on the cDNA. TCRdb ran MiXCR on the 5' RACE reads and lists one entry per CDR3 protein. The table includes a few hundred thousand distinct CDR3 sequences, roughly 9.5% detected once. This clonotype was counted a few times. This same sample was also taken into another study, of yellow fever vaccine responses in identical twins.

This TCR was recovered from a woman aged 18-29 years in good health. The specimen was PBMCs. This chain joins TRBV27 and TRBJ2-3; tentative D call: TRBD1 (6 bases). CDR3 sequence reads: CASPGINMNRVADTQYF. The CDR3 coding sequence is TGTGCCAGCCCAGGGATTAACATGAACAGGGTAGCAGATACGCAGTATTTT.